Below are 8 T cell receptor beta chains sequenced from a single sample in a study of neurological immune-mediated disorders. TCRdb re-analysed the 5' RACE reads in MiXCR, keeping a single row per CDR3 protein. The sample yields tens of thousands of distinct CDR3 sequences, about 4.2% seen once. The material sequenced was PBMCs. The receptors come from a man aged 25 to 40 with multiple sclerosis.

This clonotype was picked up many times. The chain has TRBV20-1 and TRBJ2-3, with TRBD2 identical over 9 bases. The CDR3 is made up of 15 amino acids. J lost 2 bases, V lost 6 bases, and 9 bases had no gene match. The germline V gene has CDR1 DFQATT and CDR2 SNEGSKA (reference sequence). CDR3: CSATHPSGVTDTQYF. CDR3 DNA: TGCAGTGCGACCCACCCTAGCGGGGTCACAGATACGCAGTATTTT.

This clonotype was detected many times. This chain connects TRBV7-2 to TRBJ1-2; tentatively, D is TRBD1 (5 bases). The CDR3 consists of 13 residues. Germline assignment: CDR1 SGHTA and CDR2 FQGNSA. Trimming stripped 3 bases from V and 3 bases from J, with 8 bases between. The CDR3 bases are TGTGCCAGCAGCTTGATGGGGGACTATGGCTACACCTTC. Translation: CASSLMGDYGYTF.

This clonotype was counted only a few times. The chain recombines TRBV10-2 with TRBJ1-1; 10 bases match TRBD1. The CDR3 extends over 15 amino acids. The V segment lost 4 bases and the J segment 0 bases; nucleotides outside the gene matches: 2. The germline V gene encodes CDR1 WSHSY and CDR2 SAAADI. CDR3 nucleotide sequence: TGCGCCAGCAGTGGGGACAGGGGAGTGAACACTGAAGCTTTCTTT. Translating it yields CASSGDRGVNTEAFF.

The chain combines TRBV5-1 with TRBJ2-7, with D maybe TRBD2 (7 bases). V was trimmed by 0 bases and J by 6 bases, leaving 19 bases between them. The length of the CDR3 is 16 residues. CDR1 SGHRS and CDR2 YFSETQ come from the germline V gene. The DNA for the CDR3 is TGCGCCAGCAGCTTGGCGGGGGGCTGGGGGGCCGGCGAGCAGTACTTC. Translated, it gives CASSLAGGWGAGEQYF.

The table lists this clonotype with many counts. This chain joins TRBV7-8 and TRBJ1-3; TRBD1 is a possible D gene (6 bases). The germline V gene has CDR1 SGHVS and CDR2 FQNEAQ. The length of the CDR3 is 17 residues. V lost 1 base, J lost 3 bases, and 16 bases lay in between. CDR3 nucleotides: TGTGCCAGCAGCTTAGACCAGGGGCACTTCGGTGGAAACACCATATATTTT. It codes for CASSLDQGHFGGNTIYF.

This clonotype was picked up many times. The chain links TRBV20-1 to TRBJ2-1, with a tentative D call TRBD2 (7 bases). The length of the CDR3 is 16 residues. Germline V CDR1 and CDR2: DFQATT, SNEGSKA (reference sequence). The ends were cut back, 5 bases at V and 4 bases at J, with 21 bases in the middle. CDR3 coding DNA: TGCAGTGCTGCCGACGGGGGGCGCGTACGATACAATGAGCAGTTCTTC. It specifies CSAADGGRVRYNEQFF.

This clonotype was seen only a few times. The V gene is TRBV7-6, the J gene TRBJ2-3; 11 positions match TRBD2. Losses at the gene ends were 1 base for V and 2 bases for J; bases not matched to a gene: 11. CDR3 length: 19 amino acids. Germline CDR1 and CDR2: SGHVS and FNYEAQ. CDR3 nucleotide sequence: TGTGCCAGCAGCTTAGGACCGGGAGTAGCGGGGGGGAACACAGATACGCAGTATTTT. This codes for CASSLGPGVAGGNTDTQYF.

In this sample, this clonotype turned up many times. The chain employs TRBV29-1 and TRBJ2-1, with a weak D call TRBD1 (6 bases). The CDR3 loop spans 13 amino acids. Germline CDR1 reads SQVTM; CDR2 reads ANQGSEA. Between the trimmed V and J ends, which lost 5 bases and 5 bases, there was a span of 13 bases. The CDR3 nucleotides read TGCAGCGTTCCTGTAGGGGACAACAATGAGCAGTTCTTC. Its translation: CSVPVGDNNEQFF.